These 28 T cell receptor beta chains were sequenced from one sample in a study of T cell responses to AZD1222 COVID-19 vaccine. Libraries were prepared by immunoSEQ multiplex PCR; TCRdb keeps only in-frame clonotypes and omits some of them. The table has around 160,000 clones, under 95% seen once. The source material was peripheral blood, sampled 28 days after the second AZD1222 dose. The receptors come from an adult who received the AZD1222 COVID-19 vaccine.

The chain combines TRBV3-1 (or the pseudogene TRBV3-2) with TRBJ2-1; D might be TRBD1 (6 bases). The CDR3 spans 15 residues. Germline CDR1 is LGHDT and CDR2 is YNNKEL (reference sequence). V was trimmed by 2 bases and J by 7 bases, leaving 15 bases between them. The CDR3 loop is CASSQRGSDGNEQFF. As DNA, the CDR3 is TGTGCCAGCAGCCAAAGGGGGTCGGACGGGAATGAGCAGTTCTTC.

This clone occurred once. The CDR3 sequence is CASSLGFSGANVLTF. DNA for the CDR3: TGTGCCAGCAGTCTGGGGTTCTCTGGGGCCAACGTCCTGACTTTC. The chain has TRBV28 and TRBJ2-6; D not certain. CDR3 length: 15 residues. Trimming left V 5 bases short and J 0 bases short, with 8 bases between. CDR1 is MDHEN and CDR2 is SYDVKM in the germline V gene.

The chain employs TRBV20-1 and TRBJ2-3; D might be TRBD2 (5 bases). The V end lost 4 bases, the J end lost 9 bases, and 11 bases lay between the germline ends. The CDR3 has 11 residues. Germline CDR1 reads DFQATT; CDR2 reads SNEGSKA (reference sequence). DNA for the CDR3: TGCAGTGCTAACCGGGCTAGCACGCAGTATTTT. Its translation is CSANRASTQYF.

This clone was counted a single time. V and J are TRBV6-2 or TRBV6-3 and TRBJ2-1, with TRBD1 identical over 9 bases. From germline, CDR1 is MNHEY and CDR2 SVGEGT. CDR3 size: 15 residues. The trim removed 2 bases at V and 5 bases at J, leaving 4 bases unmatched. In DNA, the CDR3 is TGTGCCAGCAGTTACGGGGGACAGGGCCACAATGAGCAGTTCTTC. Protein product: CASSYGGQGHNEQFF.

The gene calls are TRBV2 and TRBJ2-1; 10 nucleotides match TRBD2. Unmatched junction bases numbered 14, after V lost 9 bases and J lost 9 bases. Germline V CDR1 and CDR2: SNHLY, FYNNEI. The length of the CDR3 is 15 residues. The CDR3 region is CASIRVLAGAGEQFF. The DNA of the CDR3 is TGTGCCAGTATACGGGTGCTAGCGGGAGCAGGTGAGCAGTTCTTC.

V and J are TRBV6-2 or TRBV6-3 and TRBJ2-3; D uncertain. Per germline, CDR1 MNHEY and CDR2 SVGEGT. The CDR3 totals 15 residues. V lost 4 bases to trimming and J lost 0 bases, with 11 bases between them. CDR3: CASSLTFLSTDTQYF. CDR3 nucleotide sequence: TGTGCCAGCAGTTTGACCTTCCTAAGCACAGATACGCAGTATTTT.

This chain links TRBV30 with TRBJ2-2; possibly TRBD2 for D (6 bases). The CDR3 has 16 residues. Germline V gives CDR1 GTSNPN, CDR2 SVGIG (reference sequence). V was shortened by 1 base and J by 4 bases, with 16 bases between the two germline ends. The CDR3 reads CAWSATYSGVTGELFF. The DNA of the CDR3 is TGTGCCTGGAGTGCAACTTATAGCGGAGTCACCGGGGAGCTGTTTTTT.

The rearrangement links TRBV10-1 to TRBJ2-1, with 13 bases lining up with TRBD2. V shed 4 bases and J 6 bases; nucleotides not matched to a gene: 3. Germline CDR1 is WNHNN and CDR2 is SYGVQD (reference sequence). The CDR3 spans 15 residues. Here the CDR3 DNA reads TGCGCCAGCAGTGGGGGACTAGCGGGGACCAATGAGCAGTTCTTC. Its protein product is CASSGGLAGTNEQFF.

J is TRBJ2-1 and V is TRBV6-5; 13 nucleotides align to TRBD2. Germline CDR1 is MNHEY and CDR2 is SVGAGI. J was trimmed by 10 bases and V by 6 bases; bases with no gene match: 6. The CDR3 runs 14 residues. CDR3 nucleotide sequence: TGTGCCAGCAGCTACACTAGCGGGAGGGGCGAGCAGTTCTTC. It translates to CASSYTSGRGEQFF.

The V gene is TRBV5-4, the J gene TRBJ2-5, with D perhaps matching TRBD1 (6 bases). Germline V gives CDR1 SGHNT, CDR2 YYREEE (reference sequence). Trimming took 4 bases from V and 3 from J, leaving 16 bases between them. The length of the CDR3 is 15 residues. The CDR3 bases are TGTGCCAGCAGCCCGGGACATACCGTAGAAGAGACCCAGTACTTC. Translating gives CASSPGHTVEETQYF.

This sequence joins TRBV28 and TRBJ1-2; D uncertain. CDR1 and CDR2 from the germline V gene are MDHEN and SYDVKM. Trimming took off 7 bases at V and 0 bases at J, with 12 bases between the two ends. The CDR3 consists of 14 residues. The CDR3 sequence: CASKRELANYGYTF. DNA for the CDR3: TGTGCCAGCAAACGAGAGCTTGCTAACTATGGCTACACCTTC.

CDR3 protein: CASRDPSKGGETQYF. The CDR3 bases are TGTGCCAGCAGAGACCCTTCCAAGGGGGGGGAGACCCAGTACTTC. The chain links TRBV2 to TRBJ2-5; tentative D call: TRBD2 (7 bases). Germline CDR1 SNHLY, CDR2 FYNNEI. CDR3 length: 15 amino acids. The V end was cut by 6 bases, the J end by 5 bases, with 19 bases between.

The chain links TRBV2 to TRBJ2-1; D is uncertain. Per germline, CDR1 SNHLY and CDR2 FYNNEI. The V and J ends lost 1 base and 10 bases respectively, with 8 bases between them. The CDR3 covers 12 residues. Written as DNA, the CDR3 is TGTGCCAGCAGTGAAGGGCGGCTAGAGCAGTTCTTC. Protein: CASSEGRLEQFF. Full variable domain (remainder filled in from reference TRBV2 and TRBJ2-1): EPEVTQTPSHQVTQMGQEVILRCVPISNHLYFYWYRQILGQKVEFLVSFYNNEISEKSEIFDDQFSVERPDGSNFTLKIRSTKLEDSAMYFCASSEGRLEQFFGPGTRLTVL.

This clone appeared once. Within the sample, other DNA sequences also encode this same CDR3. The rearrangement uses TRBV2 and TRBJ2-7; the D gene is possibly TRBD2 (6 bases). The CDR3 consists of 13 residues. Trimming removed 6 bases at V and 3 bases at J, with 12 bases between. Germline V gene lookup returns CDR1 SNHLY and CDR2 FYNNEI. CDR3 residues: CASREGLNYEQYF. Here the CDR3 DNA reads TGTGCCAGCAGGGAGGGACTTAACTACGAGCAGTACTTC.

This chain connects TRBV5-1 to TRBJ1-4; TRBD1 is a possible D gene (5 bases). V lost 4 bases and J 4 bases, leaving 8 bases between the germline ends. This CDR3 region has 13 residues. Germline values: CDR1 SGHRS, CDR2 YFSETQ. Written as DNA, the CDR3 is TGCGCCAGCAGCCGGGACCTTAATGAAAAACTGTTTTTT. Translating gives CASSRDLNEKLFF. The full variable domain, rest sourced from reference TRBV5-1 and TRBJ1-4, is KAGVTQTPRYLIKTRGQQVTLSCSPISGHRSVSWYQQTPGQGLQFLFEYFSETQRNKGNFPGRFSGRQFSNSRSEMNVSTLELGDSALYLCASSRDLNEKLFFGSGTQLSVL.

V gene TRBV7-8 combines with J gene TRBJ1-1; D gene unclear. This CDR3 comprises 15 residues. Trimming cost V 1 base and J 0 bases, with 9 bases left between them. CDR1 and CDR2 from the germline V gene are SGHVS and FQNEAQ. CDR3 amino acids: CASSLVDEMNTEAFF. In nucleotides, the CDR3 is TGTGCCAGCAGCTTAGTTGACGAAATGAACACTGAAGCTTTCTTT.

This rearrangement joins TRBV4-1 to TRBJ2-1, with a weak D call TRBD2 (5 bases). Germline CDR1 is MGHRA and CDR2 is YSYEKL. The V end was cut by 3 bases, the J end by 10 bases, with 16 bases between. This CDR3 is 14 amino acids long. The chain's CDR3 is CASSHSLVTGEQFF. DNA of the CDR3: TGCGCCAGCAGCCATTCACTAGTAACCGGCGAGCAGTTCTTC.

V and J are TRBV6-5 and TRBJ1-5, with D possibly TRBD1 on 5 matching bases. The CDR3 consists of 14 residues. Germline CDR1 reads MNHEY; CDR2 reads SVGAGI. V lost 6 bases to trimming and J lost 6 bases, with 15 bases between them. CDR3 in DNA: TGTGCCAGCAGACGGGGGGTCAGTGGTCAGCCCCAGCATTTT. Translation: CASRRGVSGQPQHF.

The V and J genes are TRBV19 and TRBJ2-3; D is ambiguous. V was shortened by 7 bases and J by 2 bases, with 22 bases between the two germline ends. This CDR3 spans 17 amino acids. CDR1 LNHDA and CDR2 SQIVND come from the germline V gene (reference sequence). The CDR3 loop is CASTSVNSRSNTDTQYF. The CDR3 nucleotides are TGTGCCAGTACTTCTGTGAATAGTCGCAGCAACACAGATACGCAGTATTTT.

The chain is built from TRBV6-5 and TRBJ2-7, with 7 bases lining up with TRBD2. The V segment lost 1 base and the J segment 3 bases; nucleotides outside the gene matches: 6. Germline lookup yields CDR1 MNHEY and CDR2 SVGAGI. This CDR3 comprises 15 residues. The DNA of the CDR3 is TGTGCCAGCAGTTACTTGGTGTCTAGCGGCTACGAGCAGTACTTC. Translating gives CASSYLVSSGYEQYF.

The CDR3 nucleotides are TGTGCCTGGAACAGGGGAACTGAAGCTTTCTTT. This translates into CAWNRGTEAFF. J is TRBJ1-1 and V is TRBV30; 7 positions agree with TRBD1. V lost 4 bases and J lost 5; bases outside the gene matches: 1. In germline, CDR1 is GTSNPN, CDR2 SVGIG (reference sequence). The CDR3 covers 11 residues.

V gene TRBV4-1 combines with J gene TRBJ1-4; D gene ambiguous. V lost 4 bases to trimming and J lost 13 bases, with 22 bases between them. CDR3 length equals 15 residues. CDR1 and CDR2 from the germline V gene are MGHRA and YSYEKL. CDR3 bases: TGCGCCAGCAGCCCGTTAGGACTAAGGAGCGAGGGACTGTTTTTT. This encodes CASSPLGLRSEGLFF.

The chain recombines TRBV19 with TRBJ2-7; the D gene is possibly TRBD2 (7 bases). V dropped 5 bases and J dropped 3 bases, with 20 bases sitting between them. The CDR3 is made up of 16 amino acids. Germline V gives CDR1 LNHDA, CDR2 SQIVND (reference sequence). The CDR3 region is CASSSLGGGVGYEQYF. The DNA of the CDR3 is TGTGCCAGTAGTTCCCTCGGCGGGGGCGTGGGCTACGAGCAGTACTTC. The entire variable domain, with the rest obtained from reference TRBV19 and TRBJ2-7, is as follows: DGGITQSPKYLFRKEGQNVTLSCEQNLNHDAMYWYRQDPGQGLRLIYYSQIVNDFQKGDIAEGYSVSREKKESFPLTVTSAQKNPTAFYLCASSSLGGGVGYEQYFGPGTRLTVT.

V and J are TRBV10-2 and TRBJ2-7; 10 bases are a match to TRBD2. The CDR3 has 14 residues. The V gene end was trimmed by 6 bases and the J gene end by 2 bases; junction bases not matched to a gene: 4. Germline V gives CDR1 WSHSY, CDR2 SAAADI. CDR3: CASRAGTSAYEQYF. The CDR3 DNA sequence: TGCGCCAGCAGGGCAGGGACTAGCGCCTACGAGCAGTACTTC.

The chain recombines TRBV7-8 with TRBJ1-3; D is possibly TRBD1 (5 bases). This CDR3 region has 15 residues. V dropped 3 bases and J dropped 4 bases, with 13 bases sitting between them. Per the germline V gene, CDR1 is SGHVS and CDR2 is FQNEAQ. CDR3 region: CASSFGFGDGNTIYF. The CDR3 nucleotides read TGTGCCAGCAGCTTTGGATTCGGGGACGGAAACACCATATATTTT. Looking up the rest from reference TRBV7-8 and TRBJ1-3 gives the full variable domain: GAGVSQSPRYKVAKRGQDVALRCDPISGHVSLFWYQQALGQGPEFLTYFQNEAQLDKSGLPSDRFFAERPEGSVSTLKIQRTQQEDSAVYLCASSFGFGDGNTIYFGEGSWLTVV.

CDR3 nucleotides: TGTGCCAGCAGTTACTCTGGCAGGGGTAACGACGAGCAGTACTTC. Residues: CASSYSGRGNDEQYF. The chain carries TRBV6-2 or TRBV6-3 and TRBJ2-7; a weak D match, TRBD1 (6 bases). There are 15 residues in the CDR3. Trimming removed 0 bases from V and 5 bases from J, with 14 bases in between. CDR1 and CDR2 (germline): MNHEY, SVGEGT.

The sample holds one count of this clone. The chain couples TRBV15 to TRBJ2-1, with 7 bases identical to TRBD1. CDR3 length: 15 residues. Germline V gene lookup returns CDR1 LNHNV and CDR2 YYDKDF (reference sequence). V was pared by 1 base and J by 1 base, with 1 base of the junction left unmatched. The CDR3 DNA is TGTGCCACCAGCAGAGGGGACAGTTCCTACAATGAGCAGTTCTTC. Translated, it gives CATSRGDSSYNEQFF.

The chain links TRBV13 to TRBJ2-7; D is perhaps TRBD1 or TRBD2 (6 bases each). Germline loops: CDR1 PRHDT, CDR2 FYEKMQ (reference sequence). V was cut by 3 bases and J by 6 bases, with 9 bases left in between. The CDR3 has 12 amino acids. CDR3 sequence: CASSLGGSEQYF. As DNA, the CDR3 is TGTGCCAGCAGCTTGGGGGGCTCCGAGCAGTACTTC.